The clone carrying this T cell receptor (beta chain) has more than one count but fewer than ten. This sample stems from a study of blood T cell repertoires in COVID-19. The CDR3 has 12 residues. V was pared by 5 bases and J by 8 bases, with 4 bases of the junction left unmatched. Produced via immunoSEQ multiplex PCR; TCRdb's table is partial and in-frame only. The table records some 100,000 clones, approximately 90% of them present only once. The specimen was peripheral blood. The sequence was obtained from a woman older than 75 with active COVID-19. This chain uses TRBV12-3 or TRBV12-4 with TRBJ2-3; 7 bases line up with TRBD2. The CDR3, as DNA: TGTGCCAGCAGTGACGGGAGGAGTACGCAGTATTTT. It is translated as CASSDGRSTQYF.